One and the same sample provided the 13 T cell receptor beta chains below, sequenced in a study of T cell responses to AZD1222 COVID-19 vaccine. TCRdb's copy holds only in-frame clones and misses some; the assay was immunoSEQ multiplex PCR. In the table there are 70,000 to 95,000 clones, about 90% of which are singletons. The sequenced sample was peripheral blood, obtained 28 days after the second AZD1222 dose. Every receptor here comes from an adult who received the AZD1222 COVID-19 vaccine.

The rearrangement links TRBV6-5 to TRBJ1-6; 7 bases line up with TRBD1. The V gene's germline CDR1 is MNHEY and CDR2 SVGAGI. CDR3 size: 16 residues. V was pared by 0 bases and J by 6 bases, with 5 bases of the junction left unmatched. CDR3 protein: CASSYSRQGGNSPLHF. For the CDR3, the DNA is TGTGCCAGCAGTTACTCGAGGCAGGGGGGTAATTCACCCCTCCACTTT.

J is TRBJ1-2 and V is TRBV18; 7 nucleotides agree with TRBD1. J lost 5 bases, V lost 5 bases, and 5 bases had no gene match. This CDR3 has 13 amino acids. The germline V gene has CDR1 KGHSH and CDR2 LQKENI. CDR3 sequence reads: CASSSDRYYGYTF. The CDR3 coding sequence is TGTGCCAGCTCATCGGACAGGTATTATGGCTACACCTTC.

CDR3 sequence reads: CASSLGAGLNTEAFF. As DNA, the CDR3 is TGCGCCAGCAGCTTGGGGGCAGGCTTGAACACTGAAGCTTTCTTT. The chain couples TRBV5-1 to TRBJ1-1; D unclear. The germline V gene has CDR1 SGHRS and CDR2 YFSETQ. The CDR3 is 15 residues long. V lost 0 bases and J lost 0, with 9 bases in between.

The sample holds one count of this clone. V usage is TRBV11-3 and J usage is TRBJ2-5; weak D call: TRBD2 (6 bases). This CDR3 spans 15 amino acids. V was shortened by 5 bases and J by 5 bases, with 18 bases between the two germline ends. Germline CDR1 reads SGHNT; CDR2 reads YENEEA. CDR3 protein: CASSMGPPGDETQYF. For the CDR3, the DNA is TGTGCCAGCAGCATGGGCCCCCCGGGAGACGAGACCCAGTACTTC.

The chain recombines TRBV6-5 with TRBJ2-7; 9 positions match TRBD1. V shed 2 bases, J shed 4 bases, and the junction held 6 bases outside the gene matches. Germline CDR1 reads MNHEY; CDR2 reads SVGAGI. The CDR3 extends over 15 amino acids. CDR3 DNA sequence: TGTGCCAGCAGTTACAGGGGAGGACAGGGGTACGAGCAGTACTTC. It codes for CASSYRGGQGYEQYF.

This chain connects TRBV29-1 to TRBJ2-3; unclear D gene. Per the germline V gene, CDR1 is SQVTM and CDR2 is ANQGSEA. Trimming took off 3 bases at V and 0 bases at J, with 4 bases between the two ends. The CDR3 is made up of 12 amino acids. The CDR3 bases are TGCAGCGTTGACCCTAGCACAGATACGCAGTATTTT. Protein product: CSVDPSTDTQYF.

The chain couples TRBV18 to TRBJ1-4; 9 bases are shared with TRBD1. Germline trimming cut 8 bases from V and 8 bases from J; bases unmatched to any gene: 9. The CDR3 contains 14 residues. Germline V lookup: CDR1 KGHSH, CDR2 LQKENI. CDR3 nucleotide sequence: TGTGCCAGCCGACCGGGACAGGGATACGAAAAACTGTTTTTT. Amino acids: CASRPGQGYEKLFF.

This clone was seen just once. This sequence joins TRBV7-9 and TRBJ2-7; TRBD2 aligns across 7 bases. V dropped 4 bases and J dropped 7; count of bases not matched to a gene: 13. CDR1 and CDR2 (germline): SEHNR, FQNEAQ (reference sequence). CDR3 length equals 15 residues. The CDR3 sequence: CASSSRRGLPLEQYF. The CDR3 nucleotides are TGTGCCAGCAGCTCTCGTAGGGGACTACCTCTGGAGCAGTACTTC. Full variable domain (missing parts from reference TRBV7-9 and TRBJ2-7): DTGVSQNPRHKITKRGQNVTFRCDPISEHNRLYWYRQTLGQGPEFLTYFQNEAQLEKSRLLSDRFSAERPKGSFSTLEIQRTEQGDSAMYLCASSSRRGLPLEQYFGPGTRLTVT.

V and J are TRBV2 and TRBJ2-7, with a possible D match to TRBD2 (5 bases). The CDR3 consists of 15 residues. CDR1 and CDR2 from the germline V gene are SNHLY and FYNNEI. With 2 bases removed from V and 0 bases from J, the gap between germline ends came to 11 bases. CDR3 coding DNA: TGTGCCAGCAGTGAAAGCAGCGGCAGCTCCTACGAGCAGTACTTC. It yields the protein CASSESSGSSYEQYF.

The chain carries TRBV18 and TRBJ1-1, with D unresolved. This CDR3 is built from 13 residues. CDR1 is KGHSH, CDR2 LQKENI, per germline. The V end was cut by 1 base, the J end by 6 bases, with 9 bases between. The chain's CDR3 is CASSPRNEAEAFF. The CDR3 DNA follows: TGTGCCAGCTCACCACGGAATGAAGCTGAAGCTTTCTTT.

This clone was recorded only once. This sequence joins TRBV5-8 and TRBJ1-1; 7 positions agree with TRBD1. The CDR3 has 14 amino acids. Trimming took 4 bases from V and 1 from J; bases not matched to a gene: 4. Germline CDR1 reads SGHTS; CDR2 reads YDEGEE. Here the CDR3 DNA reads TGTGCCAGCAGCCCTGGGACAGAGAACACTGAAGCTTTCTTT. It is translated as CASSPGTENTEAFF.

This clone has ten or more counts. The V call is TRBV28, the J call TRBJ1-2; possibly TRBD1 for D (6 bases). The CDR3 consists of 14 residues. Germline CDR1 is MDHEN and CDR2 is SYDVKM. V was cut by 5 bases and J by 2 bases, with 12 bases left in between. DNA for the CDR3: TGTGCCAGCAGTACGGGGGGGGCGAACTATGGCTACACCTTC. It specifies CASSTGGANYGYTF.

The rearrangement uses TRBV2 and TRBJ1-3; tentative D call: TRBD1 (6 bases). The V and J ends lost 2 bases and 0 bases respectively, with 8 bases between them. The CDR3 consists of 15 residues. CDR1 and CDR2 from the germline V gene are SNHLY and FYNNEI. CDR3 nucleotide sequence: TGTGCCAGCAGTGAACTAGGGGGCTCTGGAAACACCATATATTTT. This encodes CASSELGGSGNTIYF.